The next 26 T cell receptor beta chains were all read from a single sample in a study of blood T cells in healthy people across ages. A second roughly 7 to 11 cycle PCR used barcoded and J-beta primers. TCRdb reprocessed the 5' RACE reads with MiXCR, giving one entry per CDR3 protein. The table lists some 1,500,000 distinct CDR3 sequences, under 55% of them singletons. Sample: blood. The receptors here all came from a woman aged 18 to 35 in good health.

The sample holds a few counts of this clonotype. The chain recombines TRBV5-1 with TRBJ2-1, with TRBD2 matching 7 bases. Germline V CDR1 and CDR2: SGHRS, YFSETQ. This CDR3 spans 16 amino acids. V trimming: 4 bases; J trimming: 6 bases; junction bases outside the gene matches: 13. DNA for the CDR3: TGCGCCAGCAGCGCGGTAGGGCTAGCGGAAATCAATGAGCAGTTCTTC. This codes for CASSAVGLAEINEQFF.

The CDR3 region is CASSLYLAGGAKNIQYF. The CDR3 nucleotides read TGCGCCAGCAGCTTGTACCTAGCGGGAGGAGCCAAAAACATTCAGTACTTC. The chain links TRBV5-1 to TRBJ2-7; 11 bases match TRBD2. With the DNA end fitting TRBJ2-4 better, the J assignment may be wrong. The germline V gene encodes CDR1 SGHRS and CDR2 YFSETQ. This CDR3 has 17 residues.

The chain couples TRBV11-2 to TRBJ2-1, with 7 bases matching TRBD1. CDR1 and CDR2 (germline): SGHAT, FQNNGV. This CDR3 has 16 amino acids. Germline trimming cut 4 bases from V and 2 bases from J; bases unmatched to any gene: 8. The DNA for the CDR3 is TGTGCCAGCAGCTCCGGGACAGCCTTTACCTACAATGAGCAGTTCTTC. This sequence encodes CASSSGTAFTYNEQFF. Variable domain in full (rest from reference TRBV11-2 and TRBJ2-1): EAGVAQSPRYKIIEKRQSVAFWCNPISGHATLYWYQQILGQGPKLLIQFQNNGVVDDSQLPKDRFSAERLKGVDSTLKIQPAKLEDSAVYLCASSSGTAFTYNEQFFGPGTRLTVL.

The count of this clonotype is one. The V and J genes are TRBV4-1 and TRBJ1-3; the match to TRBD1 covers 8 bases. The CDR3 covers 15 residues. Per germline, CDR1 MGHRA and CDR2 YSYEKL. After removal of 1 base from V and 4 bases from J, the junction contained 3 bases not matched to a gene. The CDR3 loop is CASSQVRGRGNTIYF. For the CDR3, the DNA is TGCGCCAGCAGCCAAGTCAGGGGGCGAGGAAACACCATATATTTT.

This clonotype was seen many times. At one end, the junction sequence differs from germline, possibly due to a read error. The chain recombines TRBV7-2 with TRBJ2-1; a possible D gene is TRBD1 (6 bases). Germline V gives CDR1 SGHTA, CDR2 FQGNSA. The CDR3 consists of 13 residues. CDR3 sequence: CASSLQGYNEQFF. CDR3 DNA: TGCGCCAGCAGCTTGCAGGGGTACAATGAGCAGTTCTTC.

This clonotype has a handful of counts. The chain uses TRBV6-5 and TRBJ1-1, with a possible D match to TRBD1 (6 bases). The germline V and J ends were trimmed by 8 bases and 3 bases, with 13 bases remaining between them. Germline CDR1 reads MNHEY; CDR2 reads SVGAGI. The CDR3 sequence is 13 residues long. CDR3 residues: CASAGGAHTEAFF. In nucleotides, the CDR3 is TGTGCCAGCGCCGGGGGGGCCCACACTGAAGCTTTCTTT.

There are a few counts of this clonotype. This chain links TRBV9 with TRBJ1-1; D is ambiguous. The CDR3 spans 14 residues. V was pared by 0 bases and J by 7 bases, with 13 bases between. Looked up from germline, CDR1 is SGDLS and CDR2 is YYNGEE. DNA for the CDR3: TGTGCCAGCAGCGTAGGGAGTAGCTACTATGAAGCTTTCTTT. Encoded protein: CASSVGSSYYEAFF.

The CDR3 DNA sequence: TGCAGTGCTAGAGTGTTTTTCGGGATGAACACTGAAGCTTTCTTT. Translation gives CSARVFFGMNTEAFF. This chain connects TRBV20-1 to TRBJ1-1; D call uncertain. The germline CDR1 and CDR2 sequences are DFQATT and SNEGSKA (reference sequence). Deletions cut 1 base from V and 0 bases from J, with 12 bases between. The CDR3 length is 15 residues.

The chain couples TRBV14 to TRBJ2-1; possibly TRBD1 for D (5 bases). The CDR3 spans 16 residues. Germline V gene lookup returns CDR1 SGHDN and CDR2 FVKESK. Trimming shortened V by 4 bases and J by 8 bases, and 21 bases separated the two germline ends. In DNA, the CDR3 is TGTGCCAGCAGCCTCCTAGGGGTGGTGTCGACGGATGAGCAGTTCTTC. Its translation: CASSLLGVVSTDEQFF. Full variable domain (missing parts from reference TRBV14 and TRBJ2-1): EAGVTQFPSHSVIEKGQTVTLRCDPISGHDNLYWYRRVMGKEIKFLLHFVKESKQDESGMPNNRFLAERTGGTYSTLKVQPAELEDSGVYFCASSLLGVVSTDEQFFGPGTRLTVL.

DNA of the CDR3: TGCGCCAGCAGCCAACCTCCGTGGACAGCGACGAACACTGAAGCTTTCTTT. This translates into CASSQPPWTATNTEAFF. The chain couples TRBV4-1 to TRBJ1-1; possible D gene TRBD1, 6 bases. Germline V lookup: CDR1 MGHRA, CDR2 YSYEKL. The CDR3 contains 17 residues. V gave up 2 bases and J gave up 1 base, with 17 bases separating them.

V is TRBV2 and J is TRBJ2-3, with a possible D match to TRBD1 (7 bases). V shed 11 bases and J shed 5 bases, with 20 bases lying between them. Germline CDR1 SNHLY, CDR2 FYNNEI. This CDR3 has 14 residues. CDR3: CARQGGSGIDTQYF. The DNA for the CDR3 is TGTGCCCGCCAGGGGGGCTCCGGCATAGATACGCAGTATTTT.

This clonotype has a handful of counts. The gene calls are TRBV27 and TRBJ2-1, with D possibly being TRBD2 (6 bases). CDR1 is MNHEY, CDR2 SMNVEV, per germline (reference sequence). This CDR3 comprises 14 residues. Trimming took off 8 bases at V and 2 bases at J, with 13 bases between the two ends. Here the CDR3 reads CASSRERAYNEQFF. In DNA, the CDR3 is TGTGCCAGCTCCCGGGAGCGTGCCTACAATGAGCAGTTCTTC.

This clonotype was recorded a few times. The chain employs TRBV4-1 and TRBJ1-5; no clear D. The germline V gene encodes CDR1 MGHRA and CDR2 YSYEKL. CDR3 length equals 17 residues. Trimming shortened V by 0 bases and J by 6 bases, and 18 bases separated the two germline ends. The CDR3 sequence is CASSQEGLRFQIQPQHF. In nucleotides, the CDR3 is TGCGCCAGCAGCCAAGAAGGCCTCAGGTTCCAAATTCAGCCCCAGCATTTT.

This clonotype has just a few counts. The chain has TRBV2 and TRBJ2-3, with 9 bases lining up with TRBD2. Germline trimming cut 4 bases from V and 4 bases from J; bases unmatched to any gene: 6. The germline V gene encodes CDR1 SNHLY and CDR2 FYNNEI. The CDR3 is made up of 15 amino acids. This CDR3 reads CASSANSGGSDTQYF. CDR3 DNA sequence: TGTGCCAGCAGTGCCAATAGCGGGGGTTCAGATACGCAGTATTTT.

The chain is built from TRBV12-3 or TRBV12-4 and TRBJ2-7, with D perhaps TRBD2 (5 bases). V was cut by 6 bases and J by 6 bases, with 18 bases left in between. CDR3 length: 14 amino acids. CDR3 DNA: TGTGCCAGCAGACTTCTAGCTTCGGAACGCGAGCAGTACTTC. Its translation is CASRLLASEREQYF.

This clonotype was detected only a few times. The genes are TRBV29-1 and TRBJ1-2, with 10 nucleotides matching TRBD1. The CDR3 sequence is 11 residues long. V gave up 6 bases and J gave up 7 bases; unmatched junction bases: 2. CDR1 is SQVTM, CDR2 ANQGSEA, per germline. This CDR3 is CSVRTGGGYTF. The CDR3 DNA follows: TGCAGCGTCCGGACAGGGGGTGGCTACACCTTC.

This clonotype occurred many times. This rearrangement joins TRBV7-2 to TRBJ2-5, with unresolved D. CDR3 length equals 17 residues. Between the trimmed V and J ends, which lost 2 bases and 2 bases, there was a span of 18 bases. Germline values: CDR1 SGHTA, CDR2 FQGNSA. CDR3 in DNA: TGTGCCAGCAGCTTATCGTCAGGACGGAGAAATCAAGAGACCCAGTACTTC. This translates into CASSLSSGRRNQETQYF.

This clonotype has a handful of counts. The chain couples TRBV30 to TRBJ2-1, with D possibly being TRBD2 (6 bases). V gave up 0 bases and J gave up 9 bases, with 12 bases separating them. The germline V gene has CDR1 GTSNPN and CDR2 SVGIG (reference sequence). The CDR3 loop spans 13 amino acids. CDR3 nucleotides: TGTGCCTGGAGTGTAACTGGGGGAGGTGAGCAGTTCTTC. This gives the protein CAWSVTGGGEQFF. Full variable domain (rest looked up from reference TRBV30 and TRBJ2-1): SQTIHQWPATLVQPVGSPLSLECTVEGTSNPNLYWYRQAAGRGLQLLFYSVGIGQISSEVPQNLSASRPQDRQFILSSKKLLLSDSGFYLCAWSVTGGGEQFFGPGTRLTVL.

This clonotype was recorded a few times. The chain carries TRBV7-2 and TRBJ1-4; 8 nucleotides match TRBD1. The trim removed 5 bases at V and 8 bases at J, leaving 10 bases unmatched. This CDR3 region has 15 residues. Looked up from germline, CDR1 is SGHTA and CDR2 is FQGNSA. CDR3 protein: CASSPRQGAREKLFF. The CDR3 region has the DNA TGTGCCAGCAGCCCTAGGCAGGGGGCGCGGGAAAAACTGTTTTTT.

This clonotype appeared a few times. The gene calls are TRBV5-1 and TRBJ2-5; the D gene is possibly TRBD1 (6 bases). Germline V gene data show CDR1 as SGHRS and CDR2 as YFSETQ. The CDR3 is 14 residues long. V dropped 2 bases and J dropped 2 bases, with 10 bases sitting between them. The CDR3 DNA sequence: TGCGCCAGCAGCTTTAACAGGGAACAAGAGACCCAGTACTTC. Amino acids: CASSFNREQETQYF.

The chain carries TRBV27 and TRBJ1-6, with D perhaps matching TRBD1 (5 bases). From germline, CDR1 is MNHEY and CDR2 SMNVEV (reference sequence). The germline V and J ends were trimmed by 4 bases and 0 bases, with 7 bases remaining between them. The CDR3 covers 15 residues. CDR3 coding DNA: TGTGCCAGCAGTTCAGGGATCTCCTATAATTCACCCCTCCACTTT. Its translation: CASSSGISYNSPLHF.

A few counts support this clonotype. The gene calls are TRBV20-1 and TRBJ2-7; D is unclear. The germline gives CDR1 DFQATT, CDR2 SNEGSKA (reference sequence). The CDR3 runs 13 residues. Trimming took off 5 bases at V and 3 bases at J, with 14 bases between the two ends. The CDR3 sequence is CSAGEGENYEQYF. CDR3 bases: TGCAGTGCTGGGGAAGGAGAAAACTACGAGCAGTACTTC.

V is TRBV5-1 and J is TRBJ2-5; D is ambiguous. Trimming shortened V by 5 bases and J by 4 bases, and 12 bases separated the two germline ends. The germline V gene encodes CDR1 SGHRS and CDR2 YFSETQ. The CDR3 extends over 13 amino acids. The CDR3 DNA reads TGCGCCAGCAGAATTACACCCCGAGAGACCCAGTACTTC. This gives the protein CASRITPRETQYF.

J is TRBJ1-1 and V is TRBV7-8; D not resolved. Trimming left V 5 bases short and J 7 bases short, with 17 bases between. Germline CDR1 is SGHVS and CDR2 is FQNEAQ. This CDR3 is built from 14 residues. The CDR3 is CASSRDMKDDEAFF. CDR3 DNA: TGTGCCAGCAGCCGAGATATGAAGGACGATGAAGCTTTCTTT. The full variable domain, in which reference TRBV7-8 and TRBJ1-1 provide the parts outside the CDR3, is GAGVSQSPRYKVAKRGQDVALRCDPISGHVSLFWYQQALGQGPEFLTYFQNEAQLDKSGLPSDRFFAERPEGSVSTLKIQRTQQEDSAVYLCASSRDMKDDEAFFGQGTRLTVV.

The chain recombines TRBV29-1 with TRBJ1-1; D not certain. This CDR3 is built from 12 residues. Trimming shortened V by 4 bases and J by 5 bases, and 11 bases separated the two germline ends. Germline V gives CDR1 SQVTM, CDR2 ANQGSEA. The CDR3 region has the DNA TGCAGCGTTGGCCCAAGCGGGACTGAAGCTTTCTTT. Protein: CSVGPSGTEAFF.

This clonotype was recorded a few times. The chain recombines TRBV14 with TRBJ2-6; D perhaps matches TRBD1 (5 bases). Germline lookup yields CDR1 SGHDN and CDR2 FVKESK. Trimming took 0 bases from V and 2 from J, leaving 8 bases between them. CDR3 length: 16 residues. The CDR3 region is CASSQENRTGANVLTF. The CDR3 DNA reads as TGTGCCAGCAGCCAAGAGAACAGGACTGGGGCCAACGTCCTGACTTTC.